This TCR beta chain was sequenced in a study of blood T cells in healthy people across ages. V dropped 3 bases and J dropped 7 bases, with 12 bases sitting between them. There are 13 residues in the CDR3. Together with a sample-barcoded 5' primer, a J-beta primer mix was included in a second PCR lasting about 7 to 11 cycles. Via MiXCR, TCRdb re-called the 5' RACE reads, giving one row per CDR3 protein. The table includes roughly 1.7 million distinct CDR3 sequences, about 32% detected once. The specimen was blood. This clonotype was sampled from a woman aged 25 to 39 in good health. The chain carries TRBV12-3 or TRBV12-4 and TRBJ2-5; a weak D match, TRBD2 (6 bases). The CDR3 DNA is TGTGCCAGCAGTTTTTCCCCGGGAGCGACCCAGTACTTC. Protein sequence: CASSFSPGATQYF.